One T cell receptor beta chain is described in this entry. Its target is not known. V was cut by 5 bases and J by 5 bases, with 19 bases left in between. CDR3 length: 15 residues. From germline, CDR1 is MNHEY and CDR2 SVGAGI. The data stem from a study of post-analysis software for immune sequencing data. Study-wide results and limits: Relative to controls, patients had about 5 TRBV segments at higher frequency, with TRBV5-6, TRBV5-1 and TRBV20-1 among these.

Unique-molecular-identifier-tagged TCR beta cDNA libraries were used. TCRdb re-called the PCR reads with MiXCR, one entry per CDR3 protein. The top ten clones hold 4.5% to 7.5% of a sample with a few hundred thousand distinct CDR3 sequences, around a third of them seen once. The sequence derives from a girl aged 2-17 years with multiple sclerosis. The sequenced sample was blood. The V call is TRBV6-5, the J call TRBJ2-7; D assignment may be TRBD1 or TRBD2 (5 bases each). DNA of the CDR3: TGTGCCAGCAGTAGCTTAACCGGGGCTGACGACGAGCAGTACTTC. Its protein is CASSSLTGADDEQYF.